A selection of T cell receptor beta chains follows, all from one sample in a study of blood T cell repertoires in COVID-19. Sequencing was performed with immunoSEQ multiplex PCR; in TCRdb, only in-frame clones are kept and a portion is missing. The data hold roughly 150,000 clones, with approximately 93% observed a single time. The sequenced material came from peripheral blood. These receptors all come from a woman in her sixties with COVID-19, enrolled during active disease. CDR3s include the opening cysteine and the closing phenylalanine or tryptophan. Each record gives: D gene, J gene, V gene, CDR3 protein, CDR3 DNA. D genes are given only for firm matches.

d_call: NA
j_call: TRBJ2-2
v_call: TRBV6-5
cdr3_aa: CASSYSLDTGELFF
cdr3_nt: TGTGCCAGCAGTTACTCATTAGACACCGGGGAGCTGTTTTTT

d_call: TRBD1
j_call: TRBJ2-7
v_call: TRBV6-1
cdr3_aa: CASSVTPGQVSYEQYF
cdr3_nt: TGTGCCAGCAGTGTAACCCCGGGACAGGTCTCCTACGAGCAGTACTTC

d_call: NA
j_call: TRBJ1-1
v_call: TRBV30
cdr3_aa: CAWSDSPRTEAFF
cdr3_nt: TGTGCCTGGAGTGACTCCCCGAGGACTGAAGCTTTCTTT

d_call: NA
j_call: TRBJ1-1
v_call: TRBV20-1
cdr3_aa: CSVRGAYEAFF
cdr3_nt: TGCAGTGTCCGTGGGGCCTATGAAGCTTTCTTT

d_call: NA
j_call: TRBJ1-6
v_call: TRBV5-5
cdr3_aa: CASSLIHVNSPLHF
cdr3_nt: TGTGCCAGCAGCTTAATACACGTAAATTCACCCCTCCACTTT

d_call: NA
j_call: TRBJ1-1
v_call: TRBV4-3
cdr3_aa: CASSQVNRVGTEAFF
cdr3_nt: TGCGCCAGCAGCCAAGTTAACAGGGTGGGCACTGAAGCTTTCTTT

d_call: NA
j_call: TRBJ2-5
v_call: TRBV11-1
cdr3_aa: CASSLRTEETQYF
cdr3_nt: TGTGCCAGCAGCTTACGGACAGAAGAGACCCAGTACTTC

d_call: TRBD1
j_call: TRBJ1-1
v_call: TRBV29-1
cdr3_aa: CSAATGGDTEAFF
cdr3_nt: TGCAGCGCTGCGACAGGGGGGGACACTGAAGCTTTCTTT

d_call: TRBD1
j_call: TRBJ2-2
v_call: TRBV11-1
cdr3_aa: CASTQTGGVTGELFF
cdr3_nt: TGTGCCAGCACCCAGACAGGGGGAGTCACCGGGGAGCTGTTTTTT

d_call: NA
j_call: TRBJ2-1
v_call: TRBV7-2
cdr3_aa: CASSLDQGGRYEQFF
cdr3_nt: TGTGCCAGCAGCTTAGATCAGGGGGGCAGGTATGAGCAGTTCTTC